This T cell receptor (beta chain) was recovered during a study of cytomegalovirus exposure and HLA in healthy donors. Primers: 60 Vbeta forward and 13 Jbeta reverse. Sequenced by immunoSEQ multiplex PCR; TCRdb stores in-frame clones only, minus some. The sample lists some 200,000 clones, approximately 88% occurring once. The germline V gene encodes CDR1 MNHEY and CDR2 SMNVEV (reference sequence). The CDR3 is 15 residues long. V shed 2 bases and J shed 0 bases, with 11 bases lying between them. The chain is built from TRBV27 and TRBJ2-7; D ambiguous. Sequenced sample: PBMCs. This TCR came from a woman aged 45-59 years in good health and CMV-seropositive. The CDR3 loop is CASSLDLSGSYEQYF. In nucleotides, the CDR3 is TGTGCCAGCAGTTTAGACCTCTCGGGCTCCTACGAGCAGTACTTC.